The table lists the clone carrying this T cell receptor (beta chain) with a count of one. Some clones are missing from TCRdb's copy, which holds only in-frame ones; the method was immunoSEQ multiplex PCR. Here the sample spans several thousand clones, approximately 83% being singletons. The CDR3 is made up of 16 amino acids. CDR1 and CDR2 (germline): WNHNN, SYGVQD (reference sequence). J lost 4 bases, V lost 5 bases, and 7 bases had no gene match. The data were taken from a study of OX40 agonist ivuxolimab in advanced cancers. The TCR sequence derives from an adult with an advanced solid tumor such as melanoma, head and neck, liver or kidney cancer. The chain employs TRBV10-1 and TRBJ2-4; 11 nucleotides match TRBD2. The sequencing used CD4+ or CD8+ T cells sorted from blood, collected in a trial of the OX40 agonist ivuxolimab. The CDR3 region has the DNA TGCGCCAGCAGTACCGGGACTAGCGGATCAAAAAACATTCAGTACTTC. Translated, it gives CASSTGTSGSKNIQYF.